This T cell receptor (beta chain) originates from a study of Graves' ophthalmopathy and Graves' hyperthyroidism. Study-wide results and limits: Among thyroid clonotypes expanded above 0.001 frequency, most also appeared in blood.

A few counts support this clonotype. Its antigen remains unknown. Amplification targeted the TCR beta CDR3 regions, with RNA transcripts as the source material. The first round was an RT-PCR with HTBI primers, and the second round was a multiplex PCR. TCRdb itself ran the multiplex PCR reads through MiXCR, one entry per CDR3 protein. The data contain over 500,000 distinct CDR3 sequences, 22% of them singletons. V lost 4 bases and J lost 1, with 13 bases in between. The CDR3 contains 15 residues. The germline V gene has CDR1 MNHEY and CDR2 SVGAGI. Uncontrolled infections, other autoimmune diseases, pregnancy or lactation barred patients from enrollment. Diagnosis relied on clinical symptoms, serum thyroxine, TRAb, thyroid ultrasound and orbital computed tomography. PBMCs originated in less than 11 ml of fresh peripheral blood.

The V gene is TRBV6-5, the J gene TRBJ1-1; TRBD1 might be the D (5 bases). This sequence originates from a woman between 18 and 29 years old with stable Graves' hyperthyroidism. Some clones in this sample may be carry-over from other donors' samples. Sequencing was carried out using peripheral blood. CDR3 region: CASSWGYSQNTEAFF. Here the CDR3 DNA reads TGTGCCAGCAGTTGGGGGTATTCGCAGAACACTGAAGCTTTCTTT.